This T cell receptor (beta chain) was recorded in a study of CXCR3-negative and CXCR3-positive naive CD8 T cells. Overall study findings and caveats: Compared with CXCR3-negative naive cells, CXCR3-positive naive cells showed more hydrophobic TRB CDR3s. Memory CD8+ T cell repertoires were far less diverse than both naive subsets. Fresh PBMCs were used in most assays, and CXCR3 expression partially decreased after cryopreservation.

This CDR3 contains 18 residues. CDR1 is MNHEY and CDR2 is SVGEGT in the germline V gene. Worth noting for this clonotype: Its antigen is not identified.

UMI-labeled 5' RACE TRB cDNA libraries were prepared from the cells. TCRdb reprocessed the 5' RACE reads, keeping one entry per CDR3 protein, no DNA. The repertoire shows 50,000 to 65,000 distinct CDR3 sequences; the top ten hold roughly 0.8%. V gene TRBV6-2 or TRBV6-3 combines with J gene TRBJ2-1; there is no DNA to check the TCRdb D call of TRBD1. The clonotype comes from a human donor in good health. Some clones in this sample may be carry-over from other donors' samples. Sequences were obtained from naive CXCR3+ CD8+ T cells from blood. Stated subset: CD45RO-CCR7+CD27+CD95- naive CD8+ T cells expressing CXCR3 (TNR3+). The CDR3 protein is CASNYEAGDAFSYNEQFF.